The 22 T cell receptor beta chains reported below all come from one sample, sequenced in a study of blood T cell repertoires in COVID-19. Here immunoSEQ multiplex PCR was the method, and the copy in TCRdb shows in-frame clones only, minus some. Counted here are over 200,000 clones, 70% to 90% occurring once; the ten biggest clones make up approximately 3%. The sequencing sample was made of peripheral blood. The receptors originated from a woman aged 30 to 39 who had recovered from COVID-19.

The V call is TRBV7-2, the J call TRBJ1-1; 9 bases line up with TRBD1. The CDR3 has 15 residues. Trimming took 3 bases from V and 10 from J; bases not matched to a gene: 12. Germline V gene data show CDR1 as SGHTA and CDR2 as FQGNSA. CDR3 bases: TGTGCCAGCAGCTTCCGACAGGGGGTAAAGTCTGCAGCTTTCTTT. Protein sequence: CASSFRQGVKSAAFF. Variable domain in full (rest from reference TRBV7-2 and TRBJ1-1): GAGVSQSPSNKVTEKGKDVELRCDPISGHTALYWYRQSLGQGLEFLIYFQGNSAPDKSGLPSDRFSAERTGGSVSTLTIQRTQQEDSAVYLCASSFRQGVKSAAFFGQGTRLTVV.

The rearrangement uses TRBV7-9 and TRBJ1-1; D not resolved. V shed 7 bases and J shed 0 bases, with 9 bases lying between them. This CDR3 spans 13 amino acids. CDR1 is SEHNR, CDR2 FQNEAQ, per germline (reference sequence). CDR3 region: CASTRGLNTEAFF. The CDR3 coding sequence is TGTGCCAGCACCCGCGGGTTGAACACTGAAGCTTTCTTT.

This chain joins TRBV4-3 and TRBJ1-1; 8 bases are a match to TRBD1. The CDR3 length is 17 residues. Germline values: CDR1 LGHNA, CDR2 YSLEER. J gave up 6 bases and V 2 bases, and 14 bases lay outside the gene matches. The CDR3 DNA sequence: TGCGCCAGCAGCCAAAACCACCGGACGGACAGGGACGCTGAAGCTTTCTTT. Translation gives CASSQNHRTDRDAEAFF.

CDR3 amino acids: CASSQVALVFQGKDTGELFF. The CDR3 coding sequence is TGCGCCAGCAGCCAAGTCGCCCTCGTTTTCCAGGGAAAGGACACCGGGGAGCTGTTTTTT. The chain uses TRBV4-3 and TRBJ2-2, with a tentative D call TRBD1 (5 bases). Germline V gene sequence: CDR1 LGHNA, CDR2 YSLEER. The CDR3 loop spans 20 amino acids. V lost 1 base to trimming and J lost 3 bases, with 24 bases between them.

This clone has just a few counts. The rearrangement uses TRBV5-1 and TRBJ1-2; D might be TRBD1 (5 bases). V lost 1 base to trimming and J lost 1 base, with 11 bases between them. CDR1 SGHRS and CDR2 YFSETQ come from the germline V gene. The CDR3 has 15 residues. The CDR3 DNA reads TGCGCCAGCAGCTTGAGCACAGGAATTAACTATGGCTACACCTTC. It codes for CASSLSTGINYGYTF.

V is TRBV18 and J is TRBJ1-4; TRBD1 matches 8 bases. The CDR3 totals 15 residues. Losses at the gene ends were 3 bases for V and 8 bases for J; bases not matched to a gene: 8. CDR1 KGHSH and CDR2 LQKENI come from the germline V gene. This chain's CDR3 is CASSPRGPKFEKLFF. CDR3 nucleotides: TGTGCCAGCTCACCCAGGGGGCCAAAATTCGAAAAACTGTTTTTT.

The chain combines TRBV10-3 with TRBJ1-1, with 8 positions matching TRBD1. Germline values: CDR1 ENHRY, CDR2 SYGVKD. V trimming: 8 bases; J trimming: 3 bases; junction bases outside the gene matches: 5. The CDR3 extends over 13 amino acids. In DNA, the CDR3 is TGTGCCATCCAGGACAGGGAGGACACTGAAGCTTTCTTT. Protein: CAIQDREDTEAFF.

This chain links TRBV2 with TRBJ1-4; D is ambiguous. Per the germline V gene, CDR1 is SNHLY and CDR2 is FYNNEI. V shed 7 bases and J shed 7 bases, with 13 bases lying between them. The CDR3 runs to 13 residues. The DNA for the CDR3 is TGTGCCAGCACCGAAATTAGAGGTGAAAAACTGTTTTTT. Protein sequence: CASTEIRGEKLFF.

This clone was observed a single time. The chain joins TRBV6-5 to TRBJ2-2; TRBD2 might be the D (7 bases). Germline V lookup: CDR1 MNHEY, CDR2 SVGAGI. The CDR3 is 14 amino acids. The V end lost 10 bases, the J end lost 5 bases, and 17 bases lay between the germline ends. The CDR3, as DNA: TGTGCCACCCATGAGGGGGGGGAAACCGGGGAGCTGTTTTTT. It translates to CATHEGGETGELFF.

This clone was counted only a few times. This chain joins TRBV7-2 and TRBJ1-2, with 8 bases fitting TRBD1. Germline V gene data show CDR1 as SGHTA and CDR2 as FQGNSA. J lost 7 bases, V lost 2 bases, and 9 bases had no gene match. The CDR3 is 15 residues long. CDR3 sequence (DNA): TGTGCCAGCAGCTTAAATCAGGGGGCACCCTTTGGCTACACCTTC. Its translation: CASSLNQGAPFGYTF.

This chain links TRBV6-4 with TRBJ2-1; TRBD2 matches at 10 bases. Trimming cost V 6 bases and J 2 bases; bases outside gene matches: 4. Germline-derived CDR1 and CDR2 are MRHNA and SNTAGT. The CDR3 totals 15 residues. In DNA form, the CDR3 reads TGTGCCAGCAGCAAGCGGGGGGGGACCTACAATGAGCAGTTCTTC. It is translated as CASSKRGGTYNEQFF.

The chain uses TRBV5-1 and TRBJ2-5; 7 nucleotides agree with TRBD2. This CDR3 contains 15 residues. Germline CDR1 is SGHRS and CDR2 is YFSETQ. With 1 base clipped from V and 4 bases from J, the junction kept 7 bases outside the gene matches. The CDR3 DNA follows: TGCGCCAGCAGCTTGTCTCTAGCGGAGGGAGAGACCCAGTACTTC. This gives the protein CASSLSLAEGETQYF.

The chain combines TRBV7-2 with TRBJ1-3, with D possibly TRBD1 on 5 matching bases. Trimming shortened V by 7 bases and J by 3 bases, and 16 bases separated the two germline ends. CDR1 SGHTA and CDR2 FQGNSA come from the germline V gene. The CDR3 is 15 residues long. The CDR3 loop reads CASIQTLGHGNTIYF. The CDR3 region has the DNA TGTGCCAGCATCCAGACGCTGGGGCATGGAAACACCATATATTTT.

The chain is built from TRBV3-1 (or the pseudogene TRBV3-2) and TRBJ1-5; TRBD1 is a possible D gene (6 bases). The length of the CDR3 is 15 residues. V lost 0 bases and J lost 5, with 11 bases in between. Germline lookup yields CDR1 LGHDT and CDR2 YNNKEL (reference sequence). This chain's CDR3 is CASSQDLTGYQPQHF. The CDR3 region has the DNA TGTGCCAGCAGCCAAGATCTTACAGGGTATCAGCCCCAGCATTTT.

The rearrangement joins TRBV25-1 to TRBJ2-5; D is unresolved. The CDR3 extends over 16 amino acids. V was shortened by 2 bases and J by 2 bases, with 15 bases between the two germline ends. Per germline, CDR1 MGHDK and CDR2 SYGVNS. Here the CDR3 reads CASSEPRSGVQETQYF. The CDR3 bases are TGTGCCAGCAGTGAACCCCGGTCCGGTGTACAAGAGACCCAGTACTTC.

This sequence joins TRBV3-1 (or the pseudogene TRBV3-2) and TRBJ2-2, with unresolved D. The CDR3 has 13 residues. Germline V gene sequence: CDR1 LGHDT, CDR2 YNNKEL (reference sequence). V was pared by 6 bases and J by 1 base, with 6 bases between. The CDR3 here is CASSNLNTGELFF. The CDR3 DNA follows: TGTGCCAGCAGTAACTTGAACACCGGGGAGCTGTTTTTT.

The chain is built from TRBV7-2 and TRBJ2-3; 11 bases fit TRBD2. This CDR3 comprises 15 residues. Germline V gene data show CDR1 as SGHTA and CDR2 as FQGNSA. Trimming took 5 bases from V and 4 from J; bases not matched to a gene: 5. The CDR3 DNA follows: TGTGCCAGCAGCCTTAGCGGGGGGGCCCCAGATACGCAGTATTTT. It specifies CASSLSGGAPDTQYF.

J is TRBJ2-1 and V is TRBV7-8, with a tentative D call TRBD2 (6 bases). Per the germline V gene, CDR1 is SGHVS and CDR2 is FQNEAQ. Trimming took 0 bases from V and 0 from J, leaving 9 bases between them. CDR3 size: 16 residues. CDR3 in amino acids: CASSLAGGASYNEQFF. CDR3 DNA sequence: TGTGCCAGCAGCTTAGCGGGCGGGGCCTCCTACAATGAGCAGTTCTTC.

V and J are TRBV18 and TRBJ2-5; 8 bases map to TRBD1. V shed 2 bases, J shed 4 bases, and the junction held 3 bases outside the gene matches. CDR1 is KGHSH, CDR2 LQKENI, per germline. The CDR3 covers 14 residues. The DNA of the CDR3 is TGTGCCAGCTCACCAGCAGGGGGCGCAGAGACCCAGTACTTC. Translating it yields CASSPAGGAETQYF. Based on the CDR3 plus reference TRBV18 and TRBJ2-5, the full variable domain is NAGVMQNPRHLVRRRGQEARLRCSPMKGHSHVYWYRQLPEEGLKFMVYLQKENIIDESGMPKERFSAEFPKEGPSILRIQQVVRGDSAAYFCASSPAGGAETQYFGPGTRLLVL.

This chain's CDR3 is CASSSNSLTSGDTYNEQFF. CDR3 DNA sequence: TGCGCCAGCAGCTCAAACAGCCTGACTAGCGGGGATACCTACAATGAGCAGTTCTTC. V is TRBV5-1 and J is TRBJ2-1; 11 bases are a match to TRBD2. Germline V CDR1 and CDR2: SGHRS, YFSETQ. V lost 3 bases and J lost 2; bases outside the gene matches: 13. CDR3 length: 19 residues.

The V gene is TRBV18, the J gene TRBJ2-3; 7 nucleotides line up with TRBD1. With 0 bases clipped from V and 5 bases from J, the junction kept 2 bases outside the gene matches. The CDR3 is made up of 14 amino acids. The V gene's germline CDR1 is KGHSH and CDR2 LQKENI. The CDR3 loop is CASSPPGGRDTQYF. As DNA, the CDR3 is TGTGCCAGCTCACCACCAGGGGGCAGAGATACGCAGTATTTT.

The J gene is TRBJ2-2, the V gene TRBV7-3; 12 nucleotides line up with TRBD2. The CDR3 is 17 residues long. The J segment lost 7 bases and the V segment lost 5 bases, leaving 11 bases of the junction unmatched. Germline CDR1 and CDR2: SGHTA and FQGTGA. CDR3 nucleotides: TGTGCCAGCAGCCCCACTAGCGGGGGGAGCGTTGGCGGGGAGCTGTTTTTT. Translation gives CASSPTSGGSVGGELFF.